This T cell receptor (beta chain) was recorded in a study of blood T cell repertoires in COVID-19. Study information: COVID-19 samples collected from the United States, Italy and Spain covered acute and convalescent phases. Sample material is recorded as cDNA or gDNA derived from T cells, B-cell-depleted T cells, or PBMCs.

Germline V lookup: CDR1 SGHNT, CDR2 YYREEE (reference sequence). The CDR3 is 20 residues long. The ends were cut back, 3 bases at V and 0 bases at J, with 22 bases in the middle. In the study's own analysis: The assay estimated nucleated cells by amplifying reference gene primers. The assay was immunoSEQ multiplex PCR, and TCRdb's table has in-frame clones only and misses some. The V and J calls and clone size come from that table; D and trimming were worked out from the DNA. Of about 140,000 clones in the sample, 75% to 80% were seen once. The specimen was peripheral blood. The sequence was obtained from a woman aged 45-65 years with active or convalescent COVID-19. V is TRBV5-4 and J is TRBJ1-6, with D unresolved. CDR3 nucleotides: TGTGCCAGCAGCTCGGTGACGGAGCATCCCCAAAGCTCCTATAATTCACCCCTCCACTTT. It encodes CASSSVTEHPQSSYNSPLHF.